This T cell receptor beta chain stems from a study of cytomegalovirus exposure and HLA in healthy donors (dated by TCRdb to the late 2010s). With respect to the entire study: In an earlier analysis of under 600 of the donors, about 260 Gb of sequence data and 90 million to 120 million unique TCR beta sequences from about 190 million T cells were reported. Rather than using new phenotypic data, the later analysis identified candidate immune exposures from TCR beta sequences and from how often those sequences occurred across donors. Class I and class II HLA loci were covered by the typing at four-digit resolution. Alongside the repertoire data, information on donor age, sex, ethnicity and CMV serostatus was compiled. All discovery cohort repertoires had been generated on a single sequencing platform. Among the roughly 430 genotyped donors, under 90% belonged to the genetic ancestry cluster associated with self-reported Caucasian donors. A later genetic analysis took genome-wide SNP genotypes for about 65% of the 666 donors and used that subset as a discovery cohort. Roughly five DR-DQ haplotypes were treated as single units for association and clustering because of strong linkage in the cohort. Along with the approximately 620-subject first cohort, a separate validation cohort of over a hundred different subjects was used. A later analysis re-analyzed previously published TCR beta repertoires from 650 to 800 donors and added high-resolution HLA genotyping to study TCR occurrence patterns. The number of typed donors differed by locus: roughly 629-640 for A, B, C, DRB1 and DQB1; approximately 540 for DQA1; some 610 for DPA1; and about 470 for DPB1. On average, about 240,000 unique TCR beta nucleotide sequences were sequenced per donor among a few hundred genotyped donors of the cohort, with around 19% of those sequences being non-productive. The study combined high-throughput TCR immunosequencing, statistical association of individual TCRs with disease status, and machine learning to predict cytomegalovirus infection status. The study aimed to test whether signatures of past pathogen exposure could be identified by cataloging public T cell receptors. The study used immunosequencing to profile the T cell repertoires of several hundred subjects and linked those repertoires to cytomegalovirus serostatus. An early release that covered some 630 HLA-typed donors contained approximately 300 gigabases of sequencing data and approximately 85 million unique TCR sequences. To decide whether each TCR beta V gene segment behaved as functional or pseudogenic, an earlier analysis of some 600 of the donors relied on high-throughput TCR beta sequencing. Broad study findings and their caveats: Compared with equally common non-associated chains, HLA-associated TCR beta chains in a later analysis were more clonally expanded and had lower generation probabilities. When HLA alleles, especially DR and DQ, strongly co-occurred, TCR associations were difficult to assign to individual alleles. Approximately 18 rarely observed V segments, including chromosome 9 orphons, were excluded from the earlier analysis of about 600 of the donors because counts were too low. It was suggested by the authors that the approach could potentially be generalized to other disease states and immunological phenotypes. The only immune exposure information available for the cohort was CMV serostatus. Broadly in line with IMGT annotations, most TCR beta V segments showed up in productive rearrangements about 90% or about 30% of the time in an earlier analysis of approximately 600 of the donors. In a later analysis, the rate of TCR association differed among HLA loci, with DRB1 alleles having the most associated TCRs and HLA-C alleles having the fewest. Presence/absence analyses assumed roughly uniform sequencing depth across donors, an assumption that may not hold. A further reported finding was that TCR beta sequences accurately predicted the HLA-A and HLA-B alleles for most subjects in the first cohort. In this cohort, only TCR beta chains were sequenced, and detectable features were limited by the absence of alpha or paired-chain data. HLA typing was unavailable for some donors at each locus, so association tests used only the typed subset. In a later analysis, more than 15,000 TCR beta sequences were associated with specific HLA alleles at a false discovery rate of 0.05. Three of the identified cytomegalovirus-associated TCR beta chains were confirmed in vitro to be specific for cytomegalovirus antigens. Correlated functional status among segregating V segments might be attributable to linkage disequilibrium, but an unknown experimental factor could not be ruled out. According to a later analysis, most CMV-associated TCR beta chains appeared to be HLA-restricted, and the HLA associations seemed to be driven largely by CMV exposure. According to a later analysis, parvovirus B19, influenza, CMV and Epstein-Barr virus appeared linked to several top co-occurrence clusters. A later genetic analysis associated a missense DCLRE1C variant with V-gene and J-gene trimming of TCR beta chains, and an independent cohort replicated the association. Compared with the roughly 720-donor mean, donors in an Asian-associated ancestry cluster had fewer N-insertions in productive TCRs, according to a later genetic analysis. The classifier was reported to diagnose cytomegalovirus status with high specificity and sensitivity in both the original and validation cohorts. A group of highly shared sequence variants was considered likely to be a technical artifact of the sequencing pipeline. The study listed 150 to 200 TCR beta chains as associated with cytomegalovirus. Most TCR sequences were seen in very few donors, while some public TCRs were found in many individuals. Some IMGT-functional V segments, including TRBV6-2 and TRBV6-3, could not be distinguished by the 87-base-pair reads and were therefore excluded.

In total, roughly 670 healthy bone marrow donors made up the cohort. At the time of sampling, all cohort members were nominally healthy, though unrecorded immune exposures were likely present. The donor was CMV seropositive and was included in the group of 250 to 300 seropositive cohort members. Every donor gave a peripheral blood sample, and the peripheral blood mononuclear cells from that sample were used for TCR beta sequencing. Genomic DNA was extracted from the blood cell samples with the Qiagen DNeasy Blood Extraction Kit. A few counts support this clone. Its binding antigen is unknown. No base quality information exists; no much larger clone differs at one position. Library method: the immunoSEQ multiplex PCR assay. For the multiplex PCR, a mixture combining 60 forward primers for TCR Vbeta segments and 13 reverse primers for TCR Jbeta segments was used. The CDR3 region of rearranged TCR beta genes was amplified from genomic DNA with a multiplex PCR assay. The Illumina HiSeq System was used to sequence the amplified TCR beta libraries as 87-base-pair reads. In the authors' own workflow: Across the roughly 670 repertoires, a later analysis counted tens of millions of unique TCR beta chains, approximately 10 million of which were shared by at least two donors. Raw reads were error-corrected and collapsed into unique sequences with a nearest-neighbor algorithm that merged closely related sequences to remove PCR and sequencing errors. CDR3 sequences were aligned to IMGT reference sequences to assign V, D and J gene segments. For a sequence to be retained, at least a six-nucleotide match to both a V gene segment and a J gene segment was required. Rearrangements were called productive when the CDR3 lacked stop codons and stayed in frame with V and J; all others were non-productive. Following IMGT convention, CDR3 was defined as the stretch from the second conserved V-encoded cysteine to the conserved J-encoded phenylalanine. The earlier analysis of fewer than 700 of the donors excluded sequences that lacked an unambiguous match to a single V gene segment. An earlier analysis of about 590 of the donors classified V segments as functional when productive rearrangements were above 56.7% and as segregating when the standard deviation between donors was above 5%. A statistical classification framework was built to diagnose cytomegalovirus status from the catalog of TCR beta chain sequences. V and J gene assignment, in a later analysis, came from comparing TCR nucleotide sequences with IMGT/GENE-DB human TR gene sequences. Using the TCRdist pipeline, a later analysis assigned CDR3 sequences along with most-parsimonious VDJ recombination scenarios. A later analysis defined each TCR beta chain by its CDR3 amino acid sequence plus V-gene family, and excluded reads lacking a unique V-gene family. To address suspected cross-contamination and a sequencing artifact, a later analysis removed around 600 highly shared, low-generation-probability nucleotide sequences. For each public chain, a later analysis derived a clonal expansion index from normalized ranks of inferred template counts within each repertoire. In a later analysis, generation probabilities were computed using a VDJ recombination model fitted to out-of-frame rearrangements, and the results were checked against IGoR. In a later analysis, hypergeometric tests were used to score TCR-TCR, TCR-HLA and TCR-CMV co-occurrence, with a repertoire-size bias correction applied to TCR pairs. False discovery rates were estimated in a later analysis by permuting HLA or CMV assignments 20 times. A later analysis grouped co-occurring TCRs with DBSCAN, adding TCRdist sequence similarity when clustering within HLA-allele-positive subsets. Repertoires with fewer than 30,000 or more than 120,000 public chains were left out of co-occurrence clustering, as were four to six repertoires with anomalous nucleotide sharing. Sourced from immuneACCESS, this table was stored by TCRdb with only in-frame sequences that have V and J called. A share of the clones is absent; for the studies checked, an unresolved V gene accounts for under half, and the remainder has no known explanation. The D gene and trimming were derived from the DNA, and the V and J assignments and clone size from that table. The sample records 150,000 to 200,000 clones, roughly 80% of which are singletons. The top ten clones comprise 4% to 5% of the sample.

CDR3 length: 14 amino acids, cysteine to phenylalanine. Only the CDR3 portion is preserved as DNA: 42 bases, with reading frame beginning at the first base. Relative to germline, V is missing 7 bases and J is missing 2 bases, with 4 bases of the junction outside any gene match. CDR1 and CDR2, looked up from the germline V gene, are MNHNS and SASEGT. Material: PBMCs. The sequence is built from TRBV6-1 and TRBJ2-3, with 9 junctional bases fitting TRBD2. The clonotype was recovered from a woman aged 18-29 years in good health and CMV-seropositive. The DNA reads as follows: TGTGCCAGCAAGGGCGGGGGGGCCACAGATACGCAGTATTTT. This codes for CASKGGGATDTQYF.